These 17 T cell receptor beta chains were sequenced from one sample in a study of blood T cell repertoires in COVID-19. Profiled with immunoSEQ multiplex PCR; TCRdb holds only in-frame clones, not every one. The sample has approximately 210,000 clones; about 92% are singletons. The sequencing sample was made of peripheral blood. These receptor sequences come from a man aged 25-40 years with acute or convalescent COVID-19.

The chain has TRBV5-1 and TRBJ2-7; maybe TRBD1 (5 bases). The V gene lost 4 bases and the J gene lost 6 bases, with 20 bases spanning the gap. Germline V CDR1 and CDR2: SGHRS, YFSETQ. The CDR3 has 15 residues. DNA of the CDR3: TGCGCCAGCAGCGATTTTTCCTTAGGGGTCTTCGAGCAGTACTTC. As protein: CASSDFSLGVFEQYF.

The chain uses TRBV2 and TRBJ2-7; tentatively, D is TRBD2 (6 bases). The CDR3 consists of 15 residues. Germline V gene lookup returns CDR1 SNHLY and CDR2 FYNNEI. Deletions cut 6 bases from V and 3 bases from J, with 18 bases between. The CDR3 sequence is CASSPRQLGGYEQYF. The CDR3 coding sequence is TGTGCCAGCAGCCCTCGACAGTTGGGAGGCTACGAGCAGTACTTC.

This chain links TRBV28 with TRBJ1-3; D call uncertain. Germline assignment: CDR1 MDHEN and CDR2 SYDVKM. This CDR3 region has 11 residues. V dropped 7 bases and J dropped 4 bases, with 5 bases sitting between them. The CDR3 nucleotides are TGTGCCAGCATATCGGGAAACACCATATATTTT. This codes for CASISGNTIYF.

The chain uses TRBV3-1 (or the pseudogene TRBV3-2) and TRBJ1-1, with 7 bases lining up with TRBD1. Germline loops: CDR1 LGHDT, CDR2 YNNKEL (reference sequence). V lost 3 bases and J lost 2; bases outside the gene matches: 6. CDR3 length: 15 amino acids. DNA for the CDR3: TGTGCCAGCAGCCAGACCCACAGGGGTAACACTGAAGCTTTCTTT. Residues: CASSQTHRGNTEAFF.

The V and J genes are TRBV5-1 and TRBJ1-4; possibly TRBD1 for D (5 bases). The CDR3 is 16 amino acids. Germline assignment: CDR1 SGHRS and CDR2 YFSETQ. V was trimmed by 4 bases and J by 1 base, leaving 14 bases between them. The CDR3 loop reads CASSPQIQGTNEKLFF. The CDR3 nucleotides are TGCGCCAGCAGCCCACAAATTCAGGGAACTAATGAAAAACTGTTTTTT.

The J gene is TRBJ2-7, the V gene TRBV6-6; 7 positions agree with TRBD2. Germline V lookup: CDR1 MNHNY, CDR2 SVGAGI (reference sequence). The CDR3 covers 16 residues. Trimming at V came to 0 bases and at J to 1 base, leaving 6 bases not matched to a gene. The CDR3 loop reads CASSYSGGAGSYEQYF. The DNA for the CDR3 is TGTGCCAGCAGTTACTCTGGTGGAGCGGGATCCTACGAGCAGTACTTC.

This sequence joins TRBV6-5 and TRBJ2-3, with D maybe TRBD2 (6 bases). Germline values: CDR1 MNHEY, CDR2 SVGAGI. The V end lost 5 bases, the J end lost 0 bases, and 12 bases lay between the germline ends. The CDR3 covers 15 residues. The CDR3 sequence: CASSTAGLSTDTQYF. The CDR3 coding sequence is TGTGCCAGCAGTACGGCGGGACTCAGCACAGATACGCAGTATTTT.

The CDR3 nucleotides are TGCGCCAGCAGCTTGGTAATCCTAGCGGGAGTGGGTGAGCAGTTCTTC. Translation: CASSLVILAGVGEQFF. V usage is TRBV5-1 and J usage is TRBJ2-1, with TRBD2 matching over 10 bases. J was trimmed by 9 bases and V by 0 bases; bases with no gene match: 9. Germline-derived CDR1 and CDR2 are SGHRS and YFSETQ. There are 16 residues in the CDR3.

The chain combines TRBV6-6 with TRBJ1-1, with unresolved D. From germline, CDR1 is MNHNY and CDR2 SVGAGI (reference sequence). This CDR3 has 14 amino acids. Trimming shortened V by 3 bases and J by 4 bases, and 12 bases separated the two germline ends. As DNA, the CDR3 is TGTGCCAGCAGTTATGTCGCGGGCAGCACTGAAGCTTTCTTT. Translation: CASSYVAGSTEAFF.

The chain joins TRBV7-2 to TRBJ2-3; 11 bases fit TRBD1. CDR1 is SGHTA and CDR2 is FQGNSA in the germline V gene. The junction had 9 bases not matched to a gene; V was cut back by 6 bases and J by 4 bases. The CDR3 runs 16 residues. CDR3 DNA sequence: TGTGCCAGCAGTTACTCCCCGGGACAGGGGGCAGATACGCAGTATTTT. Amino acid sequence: CASSYSPGQGADTQYF.

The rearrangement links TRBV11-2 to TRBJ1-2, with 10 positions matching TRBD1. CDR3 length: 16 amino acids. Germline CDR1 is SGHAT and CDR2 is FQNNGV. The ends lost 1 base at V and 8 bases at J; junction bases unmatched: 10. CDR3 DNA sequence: TGTGCCAGCAGCTTAGGGTTTAGGGACAGGGGTCGCGGCTACACCTTC. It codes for CASSLGFRDRGRGYTF. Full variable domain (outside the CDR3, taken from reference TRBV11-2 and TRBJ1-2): EAGVAQSPRYKIIEKRQSVAFWCNPISGHATLYWYQQILGQGPKLLIQFQNNGVVDDSQLPKDRFSAERLKGVDSTLKIQPAKLEDSAVYLCASSLGFRDRGRGYTFGSGTRLTVV.

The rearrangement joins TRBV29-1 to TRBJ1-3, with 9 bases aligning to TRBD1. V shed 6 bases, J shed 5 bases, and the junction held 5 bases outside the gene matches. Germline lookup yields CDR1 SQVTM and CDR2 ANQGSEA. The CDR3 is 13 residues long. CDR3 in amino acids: CSVATGGRNTIYF. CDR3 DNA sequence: TGCAGCGTAGCGACAGGGGGGAGAAACACCATATATTTT.

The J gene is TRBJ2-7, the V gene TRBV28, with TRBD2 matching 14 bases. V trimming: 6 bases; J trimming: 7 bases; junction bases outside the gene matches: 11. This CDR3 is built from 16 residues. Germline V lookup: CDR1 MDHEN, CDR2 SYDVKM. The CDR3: CASRGTSGRWSREQYF. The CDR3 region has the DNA TGTGCCAGCAGAGGGACTAGCGGGAGATGGTCGCGTGAGCAGTACTTC.

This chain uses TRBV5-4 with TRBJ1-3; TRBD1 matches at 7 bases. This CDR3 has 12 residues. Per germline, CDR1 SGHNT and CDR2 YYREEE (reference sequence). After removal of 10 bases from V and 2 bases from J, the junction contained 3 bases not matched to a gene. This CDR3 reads CAAGGTGNTIYF. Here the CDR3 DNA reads TGTGCCGCAGGGGGAACTGGAAACACCATATATTTT.

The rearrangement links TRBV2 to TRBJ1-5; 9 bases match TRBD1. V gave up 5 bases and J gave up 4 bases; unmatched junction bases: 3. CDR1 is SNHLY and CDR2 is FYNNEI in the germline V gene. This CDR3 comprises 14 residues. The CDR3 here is CASSLDRGNQPQHF. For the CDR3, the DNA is TGTGCCAGCAGTCTGGACAGGGGAAATCAGCCCCAGCATTTT.

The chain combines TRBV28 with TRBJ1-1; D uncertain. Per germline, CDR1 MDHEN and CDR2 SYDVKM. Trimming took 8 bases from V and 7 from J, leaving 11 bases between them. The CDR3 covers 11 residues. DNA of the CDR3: TGTGCCAGCTCGGTCAACTATGAAGCTTTCTTT. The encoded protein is CASSVNYEAFF.

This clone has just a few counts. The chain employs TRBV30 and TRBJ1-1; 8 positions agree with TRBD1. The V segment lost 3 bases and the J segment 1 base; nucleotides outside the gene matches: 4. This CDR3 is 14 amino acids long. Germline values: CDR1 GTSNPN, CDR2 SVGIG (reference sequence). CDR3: CAWRGQGSNTEAFF. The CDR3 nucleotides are TGTGCCTGGAGAGGACAGGGTTCGAACACTGAAGCTTTCTTT.